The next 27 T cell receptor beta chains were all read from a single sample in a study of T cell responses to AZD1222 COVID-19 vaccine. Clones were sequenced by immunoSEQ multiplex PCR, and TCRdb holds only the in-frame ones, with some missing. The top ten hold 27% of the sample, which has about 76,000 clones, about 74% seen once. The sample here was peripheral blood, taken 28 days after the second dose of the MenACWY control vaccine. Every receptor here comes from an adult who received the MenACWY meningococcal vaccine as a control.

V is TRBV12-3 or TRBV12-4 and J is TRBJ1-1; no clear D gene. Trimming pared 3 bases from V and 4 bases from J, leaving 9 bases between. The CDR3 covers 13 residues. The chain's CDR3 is CASSFRVGTEAFF. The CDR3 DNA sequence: TGTGCCAGCAGTTTTCGGGTCGGCACTGAAGCTTTCTTT.

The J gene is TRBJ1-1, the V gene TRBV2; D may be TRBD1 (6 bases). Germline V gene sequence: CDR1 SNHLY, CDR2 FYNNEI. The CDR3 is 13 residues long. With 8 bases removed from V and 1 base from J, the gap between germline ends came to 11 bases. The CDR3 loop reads CASDPTGNTEAFF. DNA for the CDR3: TGTGCCAGCGACCCGACAGGGAACACTGAAGCTTTCTTT.

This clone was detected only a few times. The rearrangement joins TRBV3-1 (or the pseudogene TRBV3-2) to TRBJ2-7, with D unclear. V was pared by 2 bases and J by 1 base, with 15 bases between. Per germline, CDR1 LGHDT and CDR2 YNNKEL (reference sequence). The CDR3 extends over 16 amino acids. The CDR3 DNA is TGTGCCAGCAGCCAAAGTTACAGAGTTTCTTCCTACGAGCAGTACTTC. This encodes CASSQSYRVSSYEQYF.

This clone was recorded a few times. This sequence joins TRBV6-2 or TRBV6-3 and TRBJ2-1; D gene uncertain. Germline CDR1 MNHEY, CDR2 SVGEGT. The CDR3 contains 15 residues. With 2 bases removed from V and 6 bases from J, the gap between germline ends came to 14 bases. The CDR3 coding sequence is TGTGCCAGCAGTTACGACCACCCTGGGGTCAATGAGCAGTTCTTC. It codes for CASSYDHPGVNEQFF.

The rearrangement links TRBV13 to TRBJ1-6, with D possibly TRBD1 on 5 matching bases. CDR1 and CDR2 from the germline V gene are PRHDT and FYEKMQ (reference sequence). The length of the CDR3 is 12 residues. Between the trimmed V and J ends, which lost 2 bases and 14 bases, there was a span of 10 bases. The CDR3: CASSLQGIALHF. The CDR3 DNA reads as TGTGCCAGCAGCTTACAGGGAATAGCCCTCCACTTT.

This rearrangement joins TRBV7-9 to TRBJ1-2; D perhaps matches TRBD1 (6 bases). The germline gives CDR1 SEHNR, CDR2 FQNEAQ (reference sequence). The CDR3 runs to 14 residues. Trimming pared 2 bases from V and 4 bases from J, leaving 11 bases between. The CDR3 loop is CASSLPGEIYGYTF. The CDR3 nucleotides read TGTGCCAGCAGCTTACCAGGGGAAATCTATGGCTACACCTTC.

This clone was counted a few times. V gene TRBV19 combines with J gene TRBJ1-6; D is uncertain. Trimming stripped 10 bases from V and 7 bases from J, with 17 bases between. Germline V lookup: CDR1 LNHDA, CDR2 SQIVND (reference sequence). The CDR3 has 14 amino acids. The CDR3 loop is CATRPRGRNSPLHF. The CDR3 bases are TGTGCCACACGACCTCGGGGTAGAAATTCACCCCTCCACTTT.

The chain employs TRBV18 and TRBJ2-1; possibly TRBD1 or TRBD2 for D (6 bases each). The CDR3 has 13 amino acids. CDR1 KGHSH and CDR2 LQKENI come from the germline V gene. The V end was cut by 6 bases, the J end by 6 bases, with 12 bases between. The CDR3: CASSEGGINEQFF. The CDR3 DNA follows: TGTGCCAGCTCGGAGGGGGGAATCAATGAGCAGTTCTTC.

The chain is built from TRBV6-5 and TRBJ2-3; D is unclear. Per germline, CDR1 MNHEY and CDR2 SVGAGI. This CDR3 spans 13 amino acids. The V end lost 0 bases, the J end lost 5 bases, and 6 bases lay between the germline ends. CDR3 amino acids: CASSYSPGDTQYF. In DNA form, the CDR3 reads TGTGCCAGCAGTTACTCGCCTGGAGATACGCAGTATTTT.

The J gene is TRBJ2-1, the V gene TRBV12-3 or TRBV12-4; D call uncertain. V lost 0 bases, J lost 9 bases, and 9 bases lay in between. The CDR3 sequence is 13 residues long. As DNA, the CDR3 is TGTGCCAGCAGTTTAGCGGTCTTGGGTGAGCAGTTCTTC. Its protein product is CASSLAVLGEQFF.

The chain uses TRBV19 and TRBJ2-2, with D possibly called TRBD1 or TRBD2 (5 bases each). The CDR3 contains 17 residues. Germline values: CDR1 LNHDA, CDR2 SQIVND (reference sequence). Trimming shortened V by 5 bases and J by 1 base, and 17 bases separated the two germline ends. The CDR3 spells CASSLGPDPRNTGELFF. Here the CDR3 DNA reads TGTGCCAGTAGTTTGGGACCCGACCCGAGGAACACCGGGGAGCTGTTTTTT. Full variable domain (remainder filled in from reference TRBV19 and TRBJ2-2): DGGITQSPKYLFRKEGQNVTLSCEQNLNHDAMYWYRQDPGQGLRLIYYSQIVNDFQKGDIAEGYSVSREKKESFPLTVTSAQKNPTAFYLCASSLGPDPRNTGELFFGEGSRLTVL.

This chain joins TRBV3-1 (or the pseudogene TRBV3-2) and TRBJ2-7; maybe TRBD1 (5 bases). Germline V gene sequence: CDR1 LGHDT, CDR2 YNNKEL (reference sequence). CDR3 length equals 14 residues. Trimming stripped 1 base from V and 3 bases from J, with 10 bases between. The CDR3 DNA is TGTGCCAGCAGCCAAGGGACAATCAGCTACGAGCAGTACTTC. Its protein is CASSQGTISYEQYF.

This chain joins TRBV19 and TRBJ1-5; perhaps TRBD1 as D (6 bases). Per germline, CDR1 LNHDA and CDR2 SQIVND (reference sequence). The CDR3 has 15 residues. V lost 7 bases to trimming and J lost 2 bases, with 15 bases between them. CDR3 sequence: CASTGAKIGNQPQHF. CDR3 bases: TGTGCCAGTACAGGGGCAAAGATAGGCAATCAGCCCCAGCATTTT.

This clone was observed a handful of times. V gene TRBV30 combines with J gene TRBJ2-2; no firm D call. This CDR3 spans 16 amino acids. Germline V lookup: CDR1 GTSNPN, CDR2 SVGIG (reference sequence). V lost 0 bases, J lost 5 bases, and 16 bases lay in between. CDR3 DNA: TGTGCCTGGAGTGTACTGAGTGGCCGTGAGACCGGGGAGCTGTTTTTT. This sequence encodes CAWSVLSGRETGELFF.

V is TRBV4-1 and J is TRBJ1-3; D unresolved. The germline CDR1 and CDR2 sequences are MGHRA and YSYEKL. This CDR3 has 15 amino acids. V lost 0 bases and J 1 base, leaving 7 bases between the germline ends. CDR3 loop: CASSQDKGSGNTIYF. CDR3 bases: TGCGCCAGCAGCCAAGATAAGGGATCTGGAAACACCATATATTTT.

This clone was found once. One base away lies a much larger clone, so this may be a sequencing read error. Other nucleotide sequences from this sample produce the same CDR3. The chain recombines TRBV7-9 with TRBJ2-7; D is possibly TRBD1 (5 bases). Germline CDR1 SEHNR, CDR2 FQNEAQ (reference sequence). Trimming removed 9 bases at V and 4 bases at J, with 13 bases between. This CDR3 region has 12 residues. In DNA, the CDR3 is TGTGCCAGTAGTTCCCAGGGTTACGAGCAGTACTTC. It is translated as CASSSQGYEQYF.

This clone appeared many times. The CDR3 region is CASSQQRAGNSPLHF. CDR3 DNA: TGTGCCAGCAGCCAGCAGAGGGCAGGGAATTCACCCCTCCACTTT. The J gene is TRBJ1-6, the V gene TRBV3-1 (or the pseudogene TRBV3-2), with a tentative D call TRBD1 (5 bases). The germline V and J ends were trimmed by 3 bases and 7 bases, with 13 bases remaining between them. Germline lookup yields CDR1 LGHDT and CDR2 YNNKEL (reference sequence). The CDR3 is made up of 15 amino acids.

As DNA, the CDR3 is TGTGCCAGCTCACTCTCCCCTTATAGCGGGAGGGCCGGGGACGAGCAGTACTTC. Its protein is CASSLSPYSGRAGDEQYF. The rearrangement joins TRBV18 to TRBJ2-7; 11 bases fit TRBD2. Germline loops: CDR1 KGHSH, CDR2 LQKENI. The CDR3 has 18 residues. Unmatched junction bases numbered 16, after V lost 4 bases and J lost 5 bases.

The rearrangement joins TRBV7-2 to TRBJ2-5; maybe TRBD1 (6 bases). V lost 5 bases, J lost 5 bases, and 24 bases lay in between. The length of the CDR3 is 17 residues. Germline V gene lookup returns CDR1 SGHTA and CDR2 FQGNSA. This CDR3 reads CASSPGQNVPIAETQYF. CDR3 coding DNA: TGTGCCAGCAGCCCTGGACAGAACGTTCCAATCGCGGAGACCCAGTACTTC.

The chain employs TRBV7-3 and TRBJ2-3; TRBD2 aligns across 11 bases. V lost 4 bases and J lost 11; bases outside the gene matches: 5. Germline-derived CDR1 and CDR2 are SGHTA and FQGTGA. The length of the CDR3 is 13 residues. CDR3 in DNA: TGTGCCAGCAGCTCACTCGGACTAGCGGGGCAGTATTTT. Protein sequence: CASSSLGLAGQYF.

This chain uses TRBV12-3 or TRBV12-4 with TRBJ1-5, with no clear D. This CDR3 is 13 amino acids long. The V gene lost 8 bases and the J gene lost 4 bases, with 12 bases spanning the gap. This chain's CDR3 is CASRGDGNQPQHF. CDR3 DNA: TGTGCCAGCCGGGGAGATGGAAATCAGCCCCAGCATTTT.

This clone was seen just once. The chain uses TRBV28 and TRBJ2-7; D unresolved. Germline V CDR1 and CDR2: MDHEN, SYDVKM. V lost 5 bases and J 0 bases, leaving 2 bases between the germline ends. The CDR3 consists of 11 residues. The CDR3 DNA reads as TGTGCCAGCAGTAACTCCTACGAGCAGTACTTC. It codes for CASSNSYEQYF.

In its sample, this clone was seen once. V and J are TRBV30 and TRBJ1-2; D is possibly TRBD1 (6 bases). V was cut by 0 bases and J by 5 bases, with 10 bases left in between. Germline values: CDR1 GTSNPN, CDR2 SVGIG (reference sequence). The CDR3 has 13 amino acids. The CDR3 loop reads CAWSVSTGYGYTF. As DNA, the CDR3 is TGTGCCTGGAGTGTATCCACAGGGTATGGCTACACCTTC.

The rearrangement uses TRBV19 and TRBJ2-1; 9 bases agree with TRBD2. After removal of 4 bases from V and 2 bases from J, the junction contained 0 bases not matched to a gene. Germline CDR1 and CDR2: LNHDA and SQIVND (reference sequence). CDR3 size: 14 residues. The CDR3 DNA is TGTGCCAGTAGTAGCGGGGGGGCCTACAATGAGCAGTTCTTC. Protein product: CASSSGGAYNEQFF.

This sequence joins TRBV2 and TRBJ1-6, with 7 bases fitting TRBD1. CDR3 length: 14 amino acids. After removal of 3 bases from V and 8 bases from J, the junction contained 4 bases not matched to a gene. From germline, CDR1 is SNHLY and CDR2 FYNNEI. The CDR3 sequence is CASSETGWYSPLHF. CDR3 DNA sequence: TGTGCCAGCAGTGAGACAGGGTGGTATTCACCCCTCCACTTT.

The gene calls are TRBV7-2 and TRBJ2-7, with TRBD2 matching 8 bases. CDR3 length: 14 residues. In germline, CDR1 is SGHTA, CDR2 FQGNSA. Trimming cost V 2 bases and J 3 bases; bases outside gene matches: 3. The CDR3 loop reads CASSLRREDYEQYF. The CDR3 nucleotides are TGTGCCAGCAGCTTAAGGCGGGAGGACTACGAGCAGTACTTC.

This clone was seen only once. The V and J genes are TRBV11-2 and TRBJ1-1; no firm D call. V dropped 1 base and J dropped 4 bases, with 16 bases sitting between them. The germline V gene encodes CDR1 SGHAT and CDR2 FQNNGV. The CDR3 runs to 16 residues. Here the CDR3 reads CASSLASDPTSTEAFF. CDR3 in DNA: TGTGCCAGCAGCTTAGCCTCGGATCCTACGAGCACTGAAGCTTTCTTT. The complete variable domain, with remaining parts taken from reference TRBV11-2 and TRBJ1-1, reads EAGVAQSPRYKIIEKRQSVAFWCNPISGHATLYWYQQILGQGPKLLIQFQNNGVVDDSQLPKDRFSAERLKGVDSTLKIQPAKLEDSAVYLCASSLASDPTSTEAFFGQGTRLTVV.